The rows below give T cell receptor beta chains drawn from one sample of a study of T cell responses to AZD1222 COVID-19 vaccine. Sequencing used immunoSEQ multiplex PCR; TCRdb keeps in-frame clones, though not all of them. Of tens of thousands of clones listed, 90% to 95% were seen once; the top ten hold roughly 5.2%. Sequenced here: peripheral blood, sampled on day 0 of AZD1222 vaccination. These receptor sequences come from an adult in good health. CDR3s include the opening cysteine and the closing phenylalanine or tryptophan. The D gene is left open where the match is weak. Expanded clones get a size class; other rows say once, few or many, or leave the size out.

NA,TRBV7-3,TRBJ2-1,NA,TGTGCCAGCAGCTTAGACAGATTCTCCTACAATGAGCAGTTCTTC,CASSLDRFSYNEQFF
NA,TRBV28,TRBJ1-6,NA,TGTGCCAGCAGTCAGCCGGGGGATGGTAATTCACCCCTCCACTTT,CASSQPGDGNSPLHF
NA,TRBV4-2,TRBJ1-1,TRBD1,TGTGCCAGCAGCCAGGCCAGACCGGGACAGGGTGGCACTGAAGCTTTCTTT,CASSQARPGQGGTEAFF
NA,TRBV5-1,TRBJ2-7,TRBD1,TGCGCCAGCAGCTGGCCATCAGAGGGGGCCACCTACGAGCAGTACTTC,CASSWPSEGATYEQYF
NA,TRBV18,TRBJ1-1,TRBD1,TGTGCCAGCTCAAGGGACAGGGGGCTGGCTGAAGCTTTCTTT,CASSRDRGLAEAFF
NA,TRBV29-1,TRBJ1-1,TRBD1,TGCAGCGTGGGGGACAGGGGGTTGACTGAAGCTTTCTTT,CSVGDRGLTEAFF
NA,TRBV19,TRBJ2-3,TRBD1,TGTGCCAGTAGTGTAACGGACAGGGGAGGAAATACGCAGTATTTT,CASSVTDRGGNTQYF
NA,TRBV5-1,TRBJ1-1,TRBD1,TGCGCCAGCAGGATTAGCGGGACAGGGGGTAGGGGCACTGAAGCTTTCTTT,CASRISGTGGRGTEAFF
NA,TRBV25-1,TRBJ1-4,NA,TGTGCCAGCAGTGCCCAGGGAGGGACTAATGAAAAACTGTTTTTT,CASSAQGGTNEKLFF
once,TRBV19,TRBJ1-1,NA,TGTGCCAGTAGTATGGTAGGTAACGCAGGCTGGACTGAAGCTTTCTTT,CASSMVGNAGWTEAFF
NA,TRBV5-1,TRBJ2-3,NA,TGCGCCAGCACTCGGGACCCCGGGGGGCGCAACACAGATACGCAGTATTTT,CASTRDPGGRNTDTQYF
NA,TRBV5-5,TRBJ2-2,NA,TGTGCCAGCAGCTTAGTAGGAAGTACCGGGGAGCTGTTTTTT,CASSLVGSTGELFF
NA,TRBV7-9,TRBJ1-1,NA,TGTGCCAGCAACTCAAATGCCCAGGGACATAAGAACACTGAAGCTTTCTTT,CASNSNAQGHKNTEAFF
once,TRBV7-9,TRBJ1-4,NA,TGTGCCAGCAGCTTTCCGGAAGCTGAAAAACTGTTTTTT,CASSFPEAEKLFF
once,TRBV6-1,TRBJ2-1,TRBD1,TGTGCCACCCTGGGACAGGGCACCTACAATGAGCAGTTCTTC,CATLGQGTYNEQFF
NA,TRBV3-1/TRBV3-2,TRBJ2-1,NA,TGTGCCAGCAGCCAAGATCCCCGCAGCTCCTACAATGAGCAGTTCTTC,CASSQDPRSSYNEQFF
NA,TRBV4-1,TRBJ1-3,NA,TGCGCCAGCAGCCAAGAAGCAGGTGAAAATCCCTCTGAGGGAAACACCATATATTTT,CASSQEAGENPSEGNTIYF
NA,TRBV7-4,TRBJ2-7,NA,TGTGCCAGCAGCTTAACAGGGCAGGAGCGGTGCGAGCAGTACTTC,CASSLTGQERCEQYF
NA,TRBV13,TRBJ2-7,TRBD2,TGTGCCAGCAGCTTAGGCCCTCTAGCGGAAACAGTTTCCTACGAGCAGTACTTC,CASSLGPLAETVSYEQYF
NA,TRBV6-5,TRBJ2-3,TRBD1,TGTGCCAGCAAGAGACAGGGGGCATCAGATACGCAGTATTTT,CASKRQGASDTQYF
NA,TRBV3-1/TRBV3-2,TRBJ1-2,NA,TGTGCCAGCCAAGTGGGGGGAGGTGGCTACACCTTC,CASQVGGGGYTF
NA,TRBV7-2,TRBJ1-2,NA,TGTGCCAGCAGCTTAGGGGGGTTACGGGTAGCTAACTATGGCTACACCTTC,CASSLGGLRVANYGYTF